The entry below describes one T cell receptor (beta chain). Its antigen remains unidentified. The data derive from a study of shared clonotypes between healthy human individuals. Findings of the study overall: For naive CD4 cells, around 5% of clonotypes were shared across a few donors.

Some clones are missing from TCRdb's copy, which holds only in-frame ones; the method was immunoSEQ multiplex PCR. This sample has over 2 million clones, with 85% to 95% found just once. Germline CDR1 MDHEN, CDR2 SYDVKM. There are 19 residues in the CDR3. J was trimmed by 5 bases and V by 3 bases; bases with no gene match: 21. This chain links TRBV28 with TRBJ1-1; 7 bases align to TRBD1. The sequenced sample consisted of naive CD4+ T cells from PBMCs. Subset defined: CD45RA+ positively selected. This TCR came from a young man in good health. Some clones in this sample may be carry-over from other donors' samples. CDR3 amino acids: CASSFLLRRQGLSVTEAFF. CDR3 bases: TGTGCCAGCAGTTTCCTTCTCCGACGACAGGGTTTGAGTGTGACTGAAGCTTTCTTT.